The 6 T cell receptor beta chains reported below all come from one sample, sequenced in a study of early T cells in non-severe SARS-CoV-2 infection. TCRdb reanalysed the 5' RACE reads using MiXCR and keeps one entry per CDR3 protein. Of tens of thousands of distinct CDR3 sequences in the sample, about 13% were seen once. Sequencing was carried out using whole blood. Receptors were obtained from an adult who was a healthcare worker with PCR-confirmed SARS-CoV-2 infection or an uninfected control (not recorded which).

This clonotype has a count of ten or more. CDR3 sequence reads: CASSHHRDNQPQHF. For the CDR3, the DNA is TGTGCCAGCAGTCACCACAGGGACAATCAGCCCCAGCATTTT. The rearrangement uses TRBV27 and TRBJ1-5, with a weak D call TRBD1 (6 bases). From germline, CDR1 is MNHEY and CDR2 SMNVEV (reference sequence). Trimming shortened V by 5 bases and J by 3 bases, and 11 bases separated the two germline ends. The CDR3 consists of 14 residues.

This clonotype was counted many times. The chain joins TRBV20-1 to TRBJ1-2, with 7 bases that match TRBD1. J was trimmed by 7 bases and V by 5 bases; bases with no gene match: 10. The CDR3 consists of 13 residues. In germline, CDR1 is DFQATT, CDR2 SNEGSKA (reference sequence). In DNA form, the CDR3 reads TGCAGTGCTCCCCCAGGGGGATCGGGTGGCTACACCTTC. Amino acid sequence: CSAPPGGSGGYTF.

The chain carries TRBV5-1 and TRBJ2-7; D gene unclear. V gave up 1 base and J gave up 3 bases, with 8 bases separating them. This CDR3 comprises 13 residues. Germline V lookup: CDR1 SGHRS, CDR2 YFSETQ. CDR3 region: CASSLLGNYEQYF. CDR3 nucleotide sequence: TGCGCCAGCAGCTTGTTGGGGAACTACGAGCAGTACTTC.

There are many counts of this clonotype. The chain employs TRBV11-2 and TRBJ2-3; D is undetermined. Trimming left V 1 base short and J 7 bases short, with 6 bases between. The CDR3 loop spans 12 amino acids. Germline V gene lookup returns CDR1 SGHAT and CDR2 FQNNGV. CDR3 amino acids: CASSLGVNTQYF. The CDR3 region has the DNA TGTGCCAGCAGCTTAGGCGTAAATACGCAGTATTTT.

This sequence joins TRBV5-1 and TRBJ2-2; D might be TRBD1 (5 bases). Germline loops: CDR1 SGHRS, CDR2 YFSETQ. The CDR3 spans 13 residues. Trimming shortened V by 4 bases and J by 6 bases, and 10 bases separated the two germline ends. DNA of the CDR3: TGCGCCAGCAGCCAGGGCTGGTCCGGGGAGCTGTTTTTT. The encoded protein is CASSQGWSGELFF.

In its sample, this clonotype was seen a few times. The V and J genes are TRBV12-3 or TRBV12-4 and TRBJ2-5, with D possibly matching TRBD2 (5 bases). The CDR3 totals 13 residues. Trimming shortened V by 6 bases and J by 5 bases, and 13 bases separated the two germline ends. The CDR3 protein is CASRPTSFETQYF. CDR3 DNA sequence: TGTGCCAGCAGGCCTACTAGTTTTGAGACCCAGTACTTC.